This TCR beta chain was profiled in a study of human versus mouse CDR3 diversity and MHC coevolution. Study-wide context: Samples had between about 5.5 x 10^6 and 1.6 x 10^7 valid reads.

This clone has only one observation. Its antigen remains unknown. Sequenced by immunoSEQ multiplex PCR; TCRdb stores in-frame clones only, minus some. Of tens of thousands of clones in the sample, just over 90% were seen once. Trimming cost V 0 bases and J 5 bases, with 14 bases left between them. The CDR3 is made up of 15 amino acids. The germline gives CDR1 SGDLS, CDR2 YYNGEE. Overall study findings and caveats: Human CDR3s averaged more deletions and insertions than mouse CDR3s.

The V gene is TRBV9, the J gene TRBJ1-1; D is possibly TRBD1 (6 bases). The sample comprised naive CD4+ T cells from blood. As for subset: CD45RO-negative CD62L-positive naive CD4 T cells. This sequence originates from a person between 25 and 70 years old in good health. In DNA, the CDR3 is TGTGCCAGCAGCGTAGGTAACCGAGGGGGAACTGAAGCTTTCTTT. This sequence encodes CASSVGNRGGTEAFF.